The 27 T cell receptor beta chains below were found in one sample sequenced in a study of T cells in Graves' hyperthyroidism and ophthalmopathy. Amplified TCR beta CDR3 regions derived from RNA transcripts. A set of HTBI primers served as the primers for a first-round RT-PCR of the TCR CDR3. TCRdb passed the multiplex PCR reads through MiXCR, listing each CDR3 protein once. The sample lists hundreds of thousands of distinct CDR3 sequences, around 13% occurring once. The sequenced material came from blood. The receptor source for this set is a woman in her late teens or twenties with Graves' hyperthyroidism.

Many counts were recorded for this clonotype. J is TRBJ2-1 and V is TRBV28; no firm D call. The ends were cut back, 6 bases at V and 6 bases at J, with 18 bases in the middle. This CDR3 has 15 amino acids. CDR1 and CDR2 from the germline V gene are MDHEN and SYDVKM. This chain's CDR3 is CASSPGHLGPNEQFF. The CDR3 DNA sequence: TGTGCCAGCAGCCCCGGGCACCTAGGCCCCAATGAGCAGTTCTTC.

This clonotype was counted between two and nine times. The V call is TRBV27, the J call TRBJ2-7, with D perhaps TRBD2 (5 bases). V lost 5 bases and J 2 bases, leaving 16 bases between the germline ends. The CDR3 consists of 15 residues. Per germline, CDR1 MNHEY and CDR2 SMNVEV (reference sequence). CDR3 DNA sequence: TGTGCCAGCAGTCCCCCGGGAACTTTCCCCTACGAGCAGTACTTC. Protein: CASSPPGTFPYEQYF.

Regarding this clonotype: The junction differs from germline at one of its ends, possibly a read error. The chain has TRBV12-3 or TRBV12-4 and TRBJ1-2; the D gene is possibly TRBD1 (6 bases). The CDR3 length is 14 residues. The CDR3 region is CASSLVLAGDGHTF. The CDR3 DNA follows: TGTGCCAGCAGTTTAGTTCTTGCAGGGGATGGCCACACCTTC.

This clonotype was seen only a few times. The J gene is TRBJ1-5, the V gene TRBV29-1; no clear D gene. The CDR3 length is 13 residues. Looked up from germline, CDR1 is SQVTM and CDR2 is ANQGSEA. The germline V and J ends were trimmed by 4 bases and 0 bases, with 7 bases remaining between them. CDR3 bases: TGCAGCGTTGGACTTGATAGCAATCAGCCCCAGCATTTT. This encodes CSVGLDSNQPQHF. Looking up the rest from reference TRBV29-1 and TRBJ1-5 gives the full variable domain: SAVISQKPSRDICQRGTSLTIQCQVDSQVTMMFWYRQQPGQSLTLIATANQGSEATYESGFVIDKFPISRPNLTFSTLTVSNMSPEDSSIYLCSVGLDSNQPQHFGDGTRLSIL.

The chain links TRBV2 to TRBJ1-1; possibly TRBD1 for D (5 bases). This CDR3 has 16 residues. Per germline, CDR1 SNHLY and CDR2 FYNNEI. Trimming cost V 3 bases and J 1 base, with 15 bases left between them. CDR3 bases: TGTGCCAGCAGTGAGGGGCCTCCTGCAAAGAACACTGAAGCTTTCTTT. As protein: CASSEGPPAKNTEAFF.

V and J are TRBV20-1 and TRBJ1-4; unclear D gene. This CDR3 comprises 14 residues. Germline loops: CDR1 DFQATT, CDR2 SNEGSKA (reference sequence). The V gene lost 1 base and the J gene lost 6 bases, with 12 bases spanning the gap. CDR3 sequence: CSARGALEDEKLFF. The CDR3 nucleotides are TGCAGTGCTAGAGGGGCCCTTGAGGATGAAAAACTGTTTTTT.

This clonotype was observed once. The chain links TRBV5-1 to TRBJ2-3; tentatively, D is TRBD1 (5 bases). The V end was cut by 2 bases, the J end by 10 bases, with 11 bases between. Germline assignment: CDR1 SGHRS and CDR2 YFSETQ. The CDR3 extends over 12 amino acids. The CDR3 bases are TGCGCCAGCAGCTTAGGGGATTTGCCGCAGTATTTT. Its protein product is CASSLGDLPQYF.

This clonotype turned up a few times. The gene calls are TRBV28 and TRBJ1-5; perhaps TRBD1 as D (6 bases). Trimming shortened V by 3 bases and J by 6 bases, and 12 bases separated the two germline ends. CDR1 and CDR2 from the germline V gene are MDHEN and SYDVKM. The CDR3 sequence is 14 residues long. The CDR3 protein is CASSFRGRIQPQHF. The CDR3 DNA sequence: TGTGCCAGCAGTTTCCGGGGGCGCATTCAGCCCCAGCATTTT.

A few counts support this clonotype. This chain joins TRBV6-2 or TRBV6-3 and TRBJ2-7; D is unresolved. The CDR3 loop spans 14 amino acids. Germline values: CDR1 MNHEY, CDR2 SVGEGT. The V gene lost 0 bases and the J gene lost 3 bases, with 9 bases spanning the gap. CDR3 loop: CASSYSLDGYEQYF. In DNA, the CDR3 is TGTGCCAGCAGTTACTCTCTGGACGGCTACGAGCAGTACTTC.

The chain links TRBV20-1 to TRBJ2-1; 10 bases match TRBD2. J was trimmed by 5 bases and V by 3 bases; bases with no gene match: 16. Per the germline V gene, CDR1 is DFQATT and CDR2 is SNEGSKA (reference sequence). The CDR3 runs 18 residues. As DNA, the CDR3 is TGCAGTGCTAGCCATAGTGCCCGCACTAGCGGGATGGACAATGAGCAGTTCTTC. This sequence encodes CSASHSARTSGMDNEQFF.

This clonotype was counted a few times. The chain employs TRBV5-1 and TRBJ1-1, with no clear D. Germline V gives CDR1 SGHRS, CDR2 YFSETQ. This CDR3 region has 14 residues. V lost 3 bases and J lost 4, with 13 bases in between. The CDR3 sequence is CASSSYSASTEAFF. In nucleotides, the CDR3 is TGCGCCAGCAGCTCCTACAGTGCGAGCACTGAAGCTTTCTTT.

Ten or more counts support this clonotype. The V call is TRBV2, the J call TRBJ1-5; no reliable D call. Germline assignment: CDR1 SNHLY and CDR2 FYNNEI. This CDR3 comprises 14 residues. Between the trimmed V and J ends, which lost 3 bases and 4 bases, there was a span of 10 bases. The chain's CDR3 is CASSDPGKNQPQHF. CDR3 sequence (DNA): TGTGCCAGCAGTGATCCGGGAAAGAATCAGCCCCAGCATTTT.

This clonotype has only a few counts. CDR3 region: CASSQDGNRDRPNGELFF. Here the CDR3 DNA reads TGTGCCAGCAGCCAAGACGGCAACCGGGACAGGCCTAACGGGGAGCTGTTTTTT. The chain couples TRBV14 to TRBJ2-2, with 8 bases that match TRBD1. This CDR3 has 18 amino acids. V lost 0 bases and J lost 7; bases outside the gene matches: 13. Germline CDR1 SGHDN, CDR2 FVKESK.

This clonotype was found many times. This chain connects TRBV9 to TRBJ2-7, with 7 bases lining up with TRBD2. This CDR3 spans 14 amino acids. CDR1 and CDR2 from the germline V gene are SGDLS and YYNGEE. With V trimmed by 3 bases and J by 2 bases, 5 bases remained unmatched. CDR3 sequence reads: CASSESGVPYEQYF. DNA for the CDR3: TGTGCCAGCAGCGAAAGCGGGGTCCCCTACGAGCAGTACTTC.

In this sample, this clonotype turned up many times. The rearrangement joins TRBV15 to TRBJ2-7; 7 bases match TRBD2. This CDR3 spans 13 amino acids. V gave up 0 bases and J gave up 6 bases; unmatched junction bases: 2. The germline V gene has CDR1 LNHNV and CDR2 YYDKDF (reference sequence). The CDR3 DNA sequence: TGTGCCACCAGCAGAGAACTAGCGCGCGAGCAGTACTTC. Its protein product is CATSRELAREQYF.

This clonotype has a count of ten or more. The chain combines TRBV7-6 with TRBJ1-3, with D perhaps TRBD1 (5 bases). The CDR3 is 14 amino acids. The germline V and J ends were trimmed by 4 bases and 2 bases, with 9 bases remaining between them. Germline V CDR1 and CDR2: SGHVS, FNYEAQ. This CDR3 is CASSYGQAGNTIYF. The CDR3 nucleotides read TGTGCCAGCAGCTACGGACAAGCTGGAAACACCATATATTTT.

This chain links TRBV4-1 with TRBJ2-1; 15 bases map to TRBD2. From germline, CDR1 is MGHRA and CDR2 YSYEKL. Losses at the gene ends were 4 bases for V and 2 bases for J; bases not matched to a gene: 6. CDR3 length: 18 residues. CDR3 amino acids: CASSLGLAGGGAYNEQFF. As DNA, the CDR3 is TGCGCCAGCAGCCTAGGACTAGCGGGAGGGGGGGCCTACAATGAGCAGTTCTTC.

This chain connects TRBV4-1 to TRBJ2-1; D uncertain. This CDR3 region has 13 residues. V shed 3 bases and J shed 12 bases, with 15 bases lying between them. Germline loops: CDR1 MGHRA, CDR2 YSYEKL. The CDR3 sequence: CASSQNRARMQFF. The CDR3 region has the DNA TGCGCCAGCAGCCAGAACCGGGCCCGGATGCAGTTCTTC.

This clonotype was seen ten or more times. The chain carries TRBV27 and TRBJ2-2, with a possible D match to TRBD2 (6 bases). Germline V gene data show CDR1 as MNHEY and CDR2 as SMNVEV (reference sequence). Trimming stripped 6 bases from V and 1 base from J, with 9 bases between. The CDR3 totals 14 residues. In DNA, the CDR3 is TGTGCCAGCAGAAGTAGCGGGAACACCGGGGAGCTGTTTTTT. This gives the protein CASRSSGNTGELFF.

This clonotype showed up many times. V gene TRBV7-2 combines with J gene TRBJ2-7; D is possibly TRBD2 (6 bases). Trimming left V 5 bases short and J 3 bases short, with 14 bases between. The CDR3 length is 14 residues. The germline V gene encodes CDR1 SGHTA and CDR2 FQGNSA. CDR3: CASSPVSGYYEQYF. For the CDR3, the DNA is TGTGCCAGCAGCCCCGTTAGCGGATACTACGAGCAGTACTTC.

This clonotype occurred many times. V gene TRBV27 combines with J gene TRBJ2-1, with D unclear. Trimming shortened V by 4 bases and J by 4 bases, and 11 bases separated the two germline ends. Germline CDR1 reads MNHEY; CDR2 reads SMNVEV (reference sequence). This CDR3 spans 14 amino acids. CDR3 bases: TGTGCCAGCAGTTATGCCCCTCCGTACAATGAGCAGTTCTTC. The encoded protein is CASSYAPPYNEQFF.

This chain connects TRBV7-2 to TRBJ2-3, with 7 bases identical to TRBD1. Germline V lookup: CDR1 SGHTA, CDR2 FQGNSA. This CDR3 region has 16 residues. V trimming: 3 bases; J trimming: 0 bases; junction bases outside the gene matches: 6. The CDR3, as DNA: TGTGCCAGCAGCTTCACCGGGACAGCTAGCACAGATACGCAGTATTTT. Protein product: CASSFTGTASTDTQYF.

The chain has TRBV3-1 and TRBJ1-3; TRBD1 matches at 10 bases. Germline V gene data show CDR1 as LGHDT and CDR2 as YNNKEL (reference sequence). V gave up 0 bases and J gave up 1 base; unmatched junction bases: 9. CDR3 length equals 19 residues. The CDR3 DNA reads as TGTGCCAGCAGCCAAGATCGACGAAGACAGGGGGCTTCTGGAAACACCATATATTTT. This gives the protein CASSQDRRRQGASGNTIYF.

This clonotype was observed at least ten times. V usage is TRBV30 and J usage is TRBJ1-1; 10 bases match TRBD1. The V segment lost 3 bases and the J segment 0 bases; nucleotides outside the gene matches: 7. CDR3 length: 16 residues. The germline CDR1 and CDR2 sequences are GTSNPN and SVGIG (reference sequence). This chain's CDR3 is CAWRFRDRGMNTEAFF. CDR3 sequence (DNA): TGTGCCTGGAGATTCAGGGACAGGGGTATGAACACTGAAGCTTTCTTT.

The chain couples TRBV20-1 to TRBJ2-2; D may be TRBD1 or TRBD2 (6 bases each). Trimming left V 6 bases short and J 3 bases short, with 11 bases between. Germline V gene lookup returns CDR1 DFQATT and CDR2 SNEGSKA (reference sequence). The CDR3 is 13 amino acids. The CDR3 DNA follows: TGCAGTGCCGGGGGCGCCTACACCGGGGAGCTGTTTTTT. It translates to CSAGGAYTGELFF.

This clonotype has ten or more counts. This chain joins TRBV7-2 and TRBJ2-5; 15 bases agree with TRBD2. Trimming at V came to 7 bases and at J to 3 bases, leaving 3 bases not matched to a gene. This CDR3 spans 15 amino acids. CDR1 SGHTA and CDR2 FQGNSA come from the germline V gene. The CDR3 bases are TGTGCCAGCAAAGGGACTAGCGGGAGGAAAGAGACCCAGTACTTC. Encoded protein: CASKGTSGRKETQYF.

This clonotype was counted between two and nine times. This sequence joins TRBV15 and TRBJ2-1; 13 bases match TRBD2. Losses at the gene ends were 1 base for V and 7 bases for J; bases not matched to a gene: 13. This CDR3 comprises 19 residues. Germline CDR1 LNHNV, CDR2 YYDKDF (reference sequence). The chain's CDR3 is CATSRARHRTSGSKNEQFF. The CDR3 DNA sequence: TGTGCCACCAGCAGAGCAAGACATAGGACTAGCGGGAGCAAAAATGAGCAGTTCTTC.